This T cell receptor beta chain was sequenced for a study of CD8 T cells in Susac syndrome. The sequenced target, TCR beta, came from blood CD8+ and CD4+ T cells. The control participants were healthy donors, and these controls were matched with respect to both age and sex. Isolation of CD8+ and CD4+ T cells was performed negatively, whereas enrichment of TEMRA cells was done by FACS. The RNA, about 0.45 to 1 ug, was put through reverse transcription using random hexamers. TCRdb fed the immunoSEQ multiplex PCR reads into MiXCR, producing one record per CDR3 protein. The sample consists of roughly 180,000 distinct CDR3 sequences, about 95% of them appearing once. This clonotype was counted a single time. The CDR3 consists of 14 residues. In germline, CDR1 is DFQATT, CDR2 SNEGSKA (reference sequence).

This TCR came from a human donor in good health. Sequenced input: CD4+ T cells from PBMCs. The J gene is TRBJ2-7, the V gene TRBV20-1; D may be TRBD1 or TRBD2 (5 bases each). CDR3 coding DNA: TGCAGCTCCGAGGCCGGGGCCCCACCCTACGAGCAGTACTTC. Translation: CSSEAGAPPYEQYF.